This T cell receptor beta chain was recorded in a study of identical twins. From the 5' RACE reads, TCRdb called clonotypes with MiXCR, one entry per CDR3 protein. Of some 1,700,000 distinct CDR3 sequences listed, about 32% are singletons. This clonotype originated in a newborn girl in good health. Sequenced: cord blood.

The CDR3 nucleotides read TGTGCCAGCAGTTACTCGAACAGGGGTAATGGCTACACCTTC. Its protein is CASSYSNRGNGYTF. The chain uses TRBV6-5 and TRBJ1-2; TRBD1 agrees at 7 bases. The CDR3 is 14 residues long. The ends lost 0 bases at V and 6 bases at J; junction bases unmatched: 4. Germline CDR1 and CDR2: MNHEY and SVGAGI.